A selection of T cell receptor beta chains follows, all from one sample in a study of CD8 T cells in Susac syndrome. MiXCR was run by TCRdb on the immunoSEQ multiplex PCR reads, yielding one entry per CDR3 protein. The data show some 190,000 distinct CDR3 sequences, approximately 94% seen once. Specimen: CD4+ T cells from PBMCs. These receptors were taken from a human donor in good health. CDR3s include the opening cysteine and the closing phenylalanine or tryptophan. The order of the fields is clone size, V gene, J gene, CDR3 protein. Rows give clone size only sometimes, using once, few, many, or a class for an expanded clone.

clone_size: .; v_call: TRBV20-1; j_call: TRBJ2-7; cdr3_aa: CSAPPGQDYEQYF
clone_size: .; v_call: TRBV15; j_call: TRBJ2-5; cdr3_aa: CATSFGTPGETQYF
clone_size: .; v_call: TRBV27; j_call: TRBJ2-5; cdr3_aa: CASSSRGRGGTQYF
clone_size: .; v_call: TRBV29-1; j_call: TRBJ2-3; cdr3_aa: CSAPVVIGPGTDTQYF
clone_size: .; v_call: TRBV9; j_call: TRBJ1-2; cdr3_aa: CASSAGAGSDYGYTF
clone_size: .; v_call: TRBV30; j_call: TRBJ2-1; cdr3_aa: CAWKGPGDEQFF
clone_size: .; v_call: TRBV29-1; j_call: TRBJ1-2; cdr3_aa: CSAFGTGIYYGYTF
clone_size: .; v_call: TRBV28; j_call: TRBJ1-5; cdr3_aa: CASNGAGNSNQPQHF
clone_size: .; v_call: TRBV4-3; j_call: TRBJ1-1; cdr3_aa: CASSRTTGNTEAFF
clone_size: .; v_call: TRBV28; j_call: TRBJ1-5; cdr3_aa: CASRTGTSYQPQHF
clone_size: .; v_call: TRBV11-3; j_call: TRBJ2-7; cdr3_aa: CASSLDRLATQYF
clone_size: once; v_call: TRBV3-1; j_call: TRBJ2-7; cdr3_aa: CASSQEPSGSTYEQYF
clone_size: .; v_call: TRBV5-1; j_call: TRBJ2-7; cdr3_aa: CASSLDRSATIYEQYF
clone_size: .; v_call: TRBV20-1; j_call: TRBJ2-1; cdr3_aa: CSAGGLAHNEQFF
clone_size: .; v_call: TRBV24-1; j_call: TRBJ2-5; cdr3_aa: CATSDSGVETQYF
clone_size: once; v_call: TRBV29-1; j_call: TRBJ1-2; cdr3_aa: CSGGPSPSGYTF
clone_size: .; v_call: TRBV30; j_call: TRBJ2-7; cdr3_aa: CAWTLAGGPLTLEQYF
clone_size: .; v_call: TRBV29-1; j_call: TRBJ2-7; cdr3_aa: CSVQPTGYEQYF
clone_size: .; v_call: TRBV12-3/TRBV12-4; j_call: TRBJ1-2; cdr3_aa: CASSLGSVYGYTF
clone_size: .; v_call: TRBV28; j_call: TRBJ2-1; cdr3_aa: CASSSPSGVSGNEQFF
clone_size: .; v_call: TRBV20-1; j_call: TRBJ2-1; cdr3_aa: CSARDGRGGNEQFF
clone_size: .; v_call: TRBV28; j_call: TRBJ1-1; cdr3_aa: CASTMDSEAFF
clone_size: .; v_call: TRBV12-3/TRBV12-4; j_call: TRBJ2-7; cdr3_aa: CASTPGRGWDEQYF
clone_size: .; v_call: TRBV6-2/TRBV6-3; j_call: TRBJ2-1; cdr3_aa: CASSYELGTSMFNEQFF
clone_size: .; v_call: TRBV5-1; j_call: TRBJ2-5; cdr3_aa: CASSRGTGGEETQYF
clone_size: once; v_call: TRBV4-3; j_call: TRBJ2-3; cdr3_aa: CASTRRLAGGYTQYF
clone_size: .; v_call: TRBV20-1; j_call: TRBJ1-1; cdr3_aa: CSAGGDTEAFF
clone_size: once; v_call: TRBV7-2; j_call: TRBJ2-7; cdr3_aa: CASSWGLAGSGYEQYF
clone_size: .; v_call: TRBV20-1; j_call: TRBJ2-1; cdr3_aa: CSARGRNEQFF
clone_size: .; v_call: TRBV6-2/TRBV6-3; j_call: TRBJ2-1; cdr3_aa: CASSYSSSGAQFF
clone_size: .; v_call: TRBV19; j_call: TRBJ2-1; cdr3_aa: CASSSGRGGYNEQFF
clone_size: .; v_call: TRBV7-2; j_call: TRBJ2-7; cdr3_aa: CASSTATSGYEQYF
clone_size: .; v_call: TRBV9; j_call: TRBJ1-2; cdr3_aa: CASSFGTSTSGYTF
clone_size: once; v_call: TRBV29-1; j_call: TRBJ2-3; cdr3_aa: CSVEGDGGSTDTQYF
clone_size: .; v_call: TRBV20-1; j_call: TRBJ1-5; cdr3_aa: CSARLGAGWFQPQHF
clone_size: .; v_call: TRBV5-4; j_call: TRBJ2-5; cdr3_aa: CASSPTHEETQYF
clone_size: .; v_call: TRBV20-1; j_call: TRBJ2-7; cdr3_aa: CSAEYLSSYEQYF
clone_size: .; v_call: TRBV3-1; j_call: TRBJ2-2; cdr3_aa: CASSQGGGELFF
clone_size: .; v_call: TRBV20-1; j_call: TRBJ2-5; cdr3_aa: CSARDRGTGGGETQYF
clone_size: .; v_call: TRBV7-8; j_call: TRBJ2-5; cdr3_aa: CASRHRAQETQYF
clone_size: .; v_call: TRBV19; j_call: TRBJ1-1; cdr3_aa: CASSMRWGETEAFF
clone_size: .; v_call: TRBV6-2/TRBV6-3; j_call: TRBJ2-5; cdr3_aa: CASSRGAGVETQYF
clone_size: .; v_call: TRBV12-3/TRBV12-4; j_call: TRBJ1-2; cdr3_aa: CASSLVATALYGYTF
clone_size: .; v_call: TRBV28; j_call: TRBJ2-5; cdr3_aa: CASRGQGAEWDQYF
clone_size: .; v_call: TRBV6-5; j_call: TRBJ1-5; cdr3_aa: CASRMGQGVNQPQHF
clone_size: .; v_call: TRBV2; j_call: TRBJ2-7; cdr3_aa: CASGLAGDYEQYF
clone_size: .; v_call: TRBV29-1; j_call: TRBJ1-3; cdr3_aa: CSVVTDGNTIYF
clone_size: .; v_call: TRBV20-1; j_call: TRBJ2-1; cdr3_aa: CSARARTSGSYEQFF
clone_size: .; v_call: TRBV20-1; j_call: TRBJ1-2; cdr3_aa: CSARWTGGGGYTF
clone_size: .; v_call: TRBV7-9; j_call: TRBJ2-3; cdr3_aa: CASSFDTQYF
clone_size: .; v_call: TRBV12-3/TRBV12-4; j_call: TRBJ2-5; cdr3_aa: CASSLGYGTQYF
clone_size: once; v_call: TRBV27; j_call: TRBJ2-7; cdr3_aa: CASSWRGPYEQYF
clone_size: .; v_call: TRBV29-1; j_call: TRBJ2-1; cdr3_aa: CSVAPQGAIDEQFF
clone_size: .; v_call: TRBV28; j_call: TRBJ1-1; cdr3_aa: CASSRGDREAFF